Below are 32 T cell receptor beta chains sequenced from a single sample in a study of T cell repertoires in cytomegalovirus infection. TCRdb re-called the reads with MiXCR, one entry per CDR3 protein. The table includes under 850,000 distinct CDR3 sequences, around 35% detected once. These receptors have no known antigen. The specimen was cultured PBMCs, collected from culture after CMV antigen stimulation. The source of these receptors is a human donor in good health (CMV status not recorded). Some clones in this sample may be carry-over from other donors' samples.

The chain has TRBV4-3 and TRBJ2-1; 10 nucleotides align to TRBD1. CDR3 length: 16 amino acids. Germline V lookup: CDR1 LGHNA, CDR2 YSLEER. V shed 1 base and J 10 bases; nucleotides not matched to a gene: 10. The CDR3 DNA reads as TGCGCCAGCAGCCAAGGAGAGGGACAGGGGATAAACGAGCAGTTCTTC. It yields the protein CASSQGEGQGINEQFF.

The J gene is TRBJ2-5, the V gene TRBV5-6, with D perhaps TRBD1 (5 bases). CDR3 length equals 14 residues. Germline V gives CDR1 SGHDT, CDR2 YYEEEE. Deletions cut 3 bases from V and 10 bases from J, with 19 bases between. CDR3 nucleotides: TGTGCCAGCAGCTGGGGCACGGAGACAAGGGGCCAGTACTTC. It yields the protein CASSWGTETRGQYF.

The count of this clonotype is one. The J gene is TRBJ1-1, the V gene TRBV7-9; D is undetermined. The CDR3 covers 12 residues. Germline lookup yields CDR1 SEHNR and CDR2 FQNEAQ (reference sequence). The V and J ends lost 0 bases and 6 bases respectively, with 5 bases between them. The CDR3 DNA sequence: TGTGCCAGCAGCTTAGCCGCCCCTGAAGCTTTCTTT. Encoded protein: CASSLAAPEAFF.

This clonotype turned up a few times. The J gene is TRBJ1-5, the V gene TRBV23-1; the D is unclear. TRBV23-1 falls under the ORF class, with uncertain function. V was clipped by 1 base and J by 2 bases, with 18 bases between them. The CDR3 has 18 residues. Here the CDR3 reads CASSQLGGYRTRNQPQHF. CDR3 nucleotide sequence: TGCGCCAGCAGTCAATTGGGCGGGTACAGAACACGCAATCAGCCCCAGCATTTT.

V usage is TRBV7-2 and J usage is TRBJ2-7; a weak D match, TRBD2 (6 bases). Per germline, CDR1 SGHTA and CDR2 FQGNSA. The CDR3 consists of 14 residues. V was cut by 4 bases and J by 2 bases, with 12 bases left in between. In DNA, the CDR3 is TGTGCCAGCAGCTCATCAGGGAGGCCCTACGAGCAGTACTTC. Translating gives CASSSSGRPYEQYF.

CDR3 protein: CATRGQLMDTQYF. Written as DNA, the CDR3 is TGTGCCACCAGGGGACAGTTGATGGATACGCAGTATTTT. J is TRBJ2-3 and V is TRBV7-6; 7 bases agree with TRBD1. CDR3 length: 13 amino acids. The junction had 10 bases not matched to a gene; V was cut back by 10 bases and J by 6 bases. Germline loops: CDR1 SGHVS, CDR2 FNYEAQ.

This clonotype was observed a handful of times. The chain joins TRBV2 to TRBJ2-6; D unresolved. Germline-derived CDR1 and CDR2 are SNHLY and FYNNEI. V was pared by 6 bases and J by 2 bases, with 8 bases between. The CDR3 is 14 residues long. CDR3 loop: CASSPATGANVLTF. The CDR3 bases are TGTGCCAGCAGCCCGGCGACTGGGGCCAACGTCCTGACTTTC.

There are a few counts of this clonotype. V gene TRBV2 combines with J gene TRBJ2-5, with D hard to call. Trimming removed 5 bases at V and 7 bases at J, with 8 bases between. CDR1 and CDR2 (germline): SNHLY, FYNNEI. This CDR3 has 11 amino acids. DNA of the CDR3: TGTGCCAGCAGTACCGAAGGGACCCAGTACTTC. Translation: CASSTEGTQYF.

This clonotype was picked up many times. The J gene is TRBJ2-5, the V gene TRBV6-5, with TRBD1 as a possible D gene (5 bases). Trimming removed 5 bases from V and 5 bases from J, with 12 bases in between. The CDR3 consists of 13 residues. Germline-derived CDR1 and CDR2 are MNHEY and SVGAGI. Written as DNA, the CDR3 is TGTGCCAGCAGTCTCCAGGGAAGGGAGACCCAGTACTTC. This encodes CASSLQGRETQYF.

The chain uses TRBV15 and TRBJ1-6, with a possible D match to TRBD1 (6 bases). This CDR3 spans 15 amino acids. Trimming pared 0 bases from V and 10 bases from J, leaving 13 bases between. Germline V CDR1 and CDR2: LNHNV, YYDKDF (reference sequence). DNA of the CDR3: TGTGCCACCAGCAGAGATGTAGGGGGGAACTCACCCCTCCACTTT. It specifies CATSRDVGGNSPLHF.

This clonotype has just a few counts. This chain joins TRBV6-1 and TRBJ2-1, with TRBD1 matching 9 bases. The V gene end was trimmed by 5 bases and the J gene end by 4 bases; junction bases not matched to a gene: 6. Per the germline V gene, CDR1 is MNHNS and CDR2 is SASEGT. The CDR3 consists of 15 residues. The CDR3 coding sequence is TGTGCCAGCAGTTGGGACAGGGACTCTTACAATGAGCAGTTCTTC. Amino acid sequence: CASSWDRDSYNEQFF.

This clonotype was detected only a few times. DNA for the CDR3: TGCAGCCTCGGGGGGAACAACGAGCAGTACTTC. Protein sequence: CSLGGNNEQYF. The chain has TRBV20-1 and TRBJ2-7, with 7 bases lining up with TRBD2. This CDR3 region has 11 residues. Germline CDR1 DFQATT, CDR2 SNEGSKA (reference sequence).

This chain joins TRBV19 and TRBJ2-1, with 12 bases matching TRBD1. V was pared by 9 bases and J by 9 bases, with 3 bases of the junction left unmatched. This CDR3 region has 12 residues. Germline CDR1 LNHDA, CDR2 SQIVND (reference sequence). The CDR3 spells CASGTGGIEQFF. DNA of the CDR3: TGTGCCAGCGGGACAGGGGGCATTGAGCAGTTCTTC.

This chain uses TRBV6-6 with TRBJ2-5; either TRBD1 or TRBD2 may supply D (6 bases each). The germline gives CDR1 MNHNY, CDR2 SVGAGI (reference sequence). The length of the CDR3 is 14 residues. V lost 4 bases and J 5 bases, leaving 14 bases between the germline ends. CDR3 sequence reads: CASSFPGDWETQYF. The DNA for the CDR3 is TGTGCCAGCAGTTTTCCAGGGGACTGGGAGACCCAGTACTTC.

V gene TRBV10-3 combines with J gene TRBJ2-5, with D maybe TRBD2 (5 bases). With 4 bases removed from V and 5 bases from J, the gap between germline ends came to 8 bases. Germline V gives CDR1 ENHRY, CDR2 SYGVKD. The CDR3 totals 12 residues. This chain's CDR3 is CAISGWEETQYF. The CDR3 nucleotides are TGTGCCATCAGTGGATGGGAGGAGACCCAGTACTTC.

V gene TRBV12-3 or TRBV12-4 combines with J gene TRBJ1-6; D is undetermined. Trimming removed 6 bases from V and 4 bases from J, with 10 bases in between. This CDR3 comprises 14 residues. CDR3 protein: CASSRSDYNSPLHF. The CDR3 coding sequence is TGTGCCAGCAGCCGGTCTGATTATAATTCACCCCTCCACTTT.

The CDR3 is CASRTGLVSGTQYF. The CDR3 coding sequence is TGTGCCAGCCGAACAGGGTTGGTAAGCGGGACCCAGTACTTC. This sequence joins TRBV2 and TRBJ2-5, with D possibly TRBD1 on 6 matching bases. This CDR3 has 14 residues. V was pared by 8 bases and J by 7 bases, with 20 bases between. CDR1 and CDR2 from the germline V gene are SNHLY and FYNNEI.

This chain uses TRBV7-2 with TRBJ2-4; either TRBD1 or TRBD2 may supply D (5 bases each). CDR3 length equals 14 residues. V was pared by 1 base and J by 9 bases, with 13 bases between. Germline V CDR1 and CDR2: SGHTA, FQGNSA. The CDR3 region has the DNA TGTGCCAGCAGCTTAGGACGACAGAGGGGCATTCAGTACTTC. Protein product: CASSLGRQRGIQYF.

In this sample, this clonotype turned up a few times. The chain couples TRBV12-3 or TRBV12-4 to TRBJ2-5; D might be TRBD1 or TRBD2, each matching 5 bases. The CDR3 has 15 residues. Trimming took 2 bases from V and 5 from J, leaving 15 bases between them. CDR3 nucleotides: TGTGCCAGCAGTTTACGGGGCGGGTCCTCGGAGACCCAGTACTTC. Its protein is CASSLRGGSSETQYF.

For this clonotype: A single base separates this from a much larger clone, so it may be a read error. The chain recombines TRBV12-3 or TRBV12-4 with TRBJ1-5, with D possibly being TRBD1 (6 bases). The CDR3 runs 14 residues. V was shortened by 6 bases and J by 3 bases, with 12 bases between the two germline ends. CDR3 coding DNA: TGTGCCAGCAGCTGGGACACCGACAATCAGCCCCAGCATTTT. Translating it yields CASSWDTDNQPQHF.

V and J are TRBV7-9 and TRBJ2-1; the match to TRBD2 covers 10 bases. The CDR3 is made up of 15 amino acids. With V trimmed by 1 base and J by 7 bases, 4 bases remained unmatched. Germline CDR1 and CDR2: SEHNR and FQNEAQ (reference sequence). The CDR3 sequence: CASSLGSGGLNEQFF. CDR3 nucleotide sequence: TGTGCCAGCAGCTTAGGTAGCGGGGGGCTAAATGAGCAGTTCTTC.

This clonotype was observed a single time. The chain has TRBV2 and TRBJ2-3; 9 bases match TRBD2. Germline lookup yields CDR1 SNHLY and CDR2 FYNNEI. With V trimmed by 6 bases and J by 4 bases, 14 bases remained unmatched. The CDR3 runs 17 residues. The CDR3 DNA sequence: TGTGCCAGCAGGAACCTAGGGCGGGGGGGCCTGGCAGATACGCAGTATTTT. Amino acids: CASRNLGRGGLADTQYF.

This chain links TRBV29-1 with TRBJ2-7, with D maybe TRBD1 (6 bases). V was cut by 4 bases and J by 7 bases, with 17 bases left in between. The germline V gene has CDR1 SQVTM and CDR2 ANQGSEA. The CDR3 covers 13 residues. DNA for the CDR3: TGCAGCGTTGTAGCAGGGGATTCTCGGGAGCAGTACTTC. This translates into CSVVAGDSREQYF.

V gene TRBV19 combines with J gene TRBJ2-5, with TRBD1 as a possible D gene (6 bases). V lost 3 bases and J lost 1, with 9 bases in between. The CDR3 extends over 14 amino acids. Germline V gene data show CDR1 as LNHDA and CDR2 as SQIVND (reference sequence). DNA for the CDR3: TGTGCCAGTAGTATTGGGGGCAGCCAAGAGACCCAGTACTTC. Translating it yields CASSIGGSQETQYF.

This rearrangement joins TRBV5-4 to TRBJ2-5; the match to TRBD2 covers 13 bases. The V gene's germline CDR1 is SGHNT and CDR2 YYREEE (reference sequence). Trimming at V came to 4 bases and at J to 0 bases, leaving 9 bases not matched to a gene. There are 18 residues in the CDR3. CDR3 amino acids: CASSPGLAGAGYQETQYF. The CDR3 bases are TGTGCCAGCAGCCCTGGACTAGCGGGGGCCGGGTACCAAGAGACCCAGTACTTC.

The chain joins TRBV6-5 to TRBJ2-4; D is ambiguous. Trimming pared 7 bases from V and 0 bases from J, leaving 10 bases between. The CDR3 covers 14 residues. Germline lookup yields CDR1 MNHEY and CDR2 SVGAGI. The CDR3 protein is CASMINLAKNIQYF. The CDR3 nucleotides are TGTGCCAGCATGATCAATCTAGCCAAAAACATTCAGTACTTC.

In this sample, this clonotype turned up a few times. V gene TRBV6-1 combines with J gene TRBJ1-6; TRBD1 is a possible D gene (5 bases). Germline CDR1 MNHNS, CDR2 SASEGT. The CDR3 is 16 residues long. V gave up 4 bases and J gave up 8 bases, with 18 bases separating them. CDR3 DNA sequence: TGTGCCAGCAGTGGACAGTCAAAGGGGTCGGATTCACCCCTCCACTTT. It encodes CASSGQSKGSDSPLHF.

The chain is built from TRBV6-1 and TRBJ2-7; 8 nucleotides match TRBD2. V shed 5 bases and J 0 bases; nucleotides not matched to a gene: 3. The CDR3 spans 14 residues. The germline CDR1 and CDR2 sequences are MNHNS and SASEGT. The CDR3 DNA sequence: TGTGCCAGCAGTATTACTAGCGGCTCCTACGAGCAGTACTTC. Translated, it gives CASSITSGSYEQYF.

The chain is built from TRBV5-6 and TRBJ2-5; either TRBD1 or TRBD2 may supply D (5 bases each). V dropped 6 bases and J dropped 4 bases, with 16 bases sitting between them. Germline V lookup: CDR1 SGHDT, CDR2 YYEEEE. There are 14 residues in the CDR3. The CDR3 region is CASTQGDRRETQYF. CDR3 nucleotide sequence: TGTGCCAGCACCCAAGGGGACCGTCGAGAGACCCAGTACTTC. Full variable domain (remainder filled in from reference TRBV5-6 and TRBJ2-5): DAGVTQSPTHLIKTRGQQVTLRCSPKSGHDTVSWYQQALGQGPQFIFQYYEEEERQRGNFPDRFSGHQFPNYSSELNVNALLLGDSALYLCASTQGDRRETQYFGPGTRLLVL.

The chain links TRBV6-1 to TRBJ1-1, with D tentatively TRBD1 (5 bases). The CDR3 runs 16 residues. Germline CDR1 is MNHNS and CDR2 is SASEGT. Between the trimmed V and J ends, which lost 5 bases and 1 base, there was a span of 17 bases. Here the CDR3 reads CASSITPGRENTEAFF. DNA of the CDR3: TGTGCCAGCAGTATCACCCCGGGACGGGAGAACACTGAAGCTTTCTTT.

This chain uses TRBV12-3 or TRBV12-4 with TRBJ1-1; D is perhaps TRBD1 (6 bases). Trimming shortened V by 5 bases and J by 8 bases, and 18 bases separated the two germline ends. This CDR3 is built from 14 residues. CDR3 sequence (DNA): TGTGCCAGCAGTATCCCCCCCGGACAGAAAGAAGCTTTCTTT. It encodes CASSIPPGQKEAFF.

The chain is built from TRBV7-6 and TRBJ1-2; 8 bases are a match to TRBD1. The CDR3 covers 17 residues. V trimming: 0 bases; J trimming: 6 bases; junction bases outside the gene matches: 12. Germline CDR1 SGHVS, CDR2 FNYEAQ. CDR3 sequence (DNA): TGTGCCAGCAGCTTAGCGAGGTGGCGGACAGGGTTCAATGGCTACACCTTC. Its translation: CASSLARWRTGFNGYTF.